There are many counts of the clone carrying this T cell receptor beta chain. What it recognizes is unknown. From the 5' RACE reads, TCRdb called clonotypes with MiXCR, one entry per CDR3 protein. The table includes hundreds of thousands of distinct CDR3 sequences, roughly 18% detected once. These data originate in a study of identical twins. V lost 3 bases, J lost 2 bases, and 4 bases stayed unmatched. The CDR3 extends over 15 amino acids. The germline V gene has CDR1 SGHAT and CDR2 FQNNGV. Notes on the study in general: Not following the same donors, the study drew its conclusions from cross-sectional statistical analysis. The study found excess low generation probability among twin-shared out-of-frame alpha sequences.

Another study also made use of these data, one on T cells expressing NK-cell markers. That paper adds: Top CD8+ clonotypes included the dominant CD3+CD56+NKG2C+ clonotypes in several donors.

This TCR came from a woman between 18 and 30 years old in good health. Source material: PBMCs. This chain connects TRBV11-2 to TRBJ2-5; 9 bases are shared with TRBD2. CDR3: CASSFLAGPQETQYF. The CDR3 nucleotides are TGTGCCAGCAGCTTTCTAGCGGGGCCACAAGAGACCCAGTACTTC. Supplemented by reference TRBV11-2 and TRBJ2-5, the full variable domain reads EAGVAQSPRYKIIEKRQSVAFWCNPISGHATLYWYQQILGQGPKLLIQFQNNGVVDDSQLPKDRFSAERLKGVDSTLKIQPAKLEDSAVYLCASSFLAGPQETQYFGPGTRLLVL.